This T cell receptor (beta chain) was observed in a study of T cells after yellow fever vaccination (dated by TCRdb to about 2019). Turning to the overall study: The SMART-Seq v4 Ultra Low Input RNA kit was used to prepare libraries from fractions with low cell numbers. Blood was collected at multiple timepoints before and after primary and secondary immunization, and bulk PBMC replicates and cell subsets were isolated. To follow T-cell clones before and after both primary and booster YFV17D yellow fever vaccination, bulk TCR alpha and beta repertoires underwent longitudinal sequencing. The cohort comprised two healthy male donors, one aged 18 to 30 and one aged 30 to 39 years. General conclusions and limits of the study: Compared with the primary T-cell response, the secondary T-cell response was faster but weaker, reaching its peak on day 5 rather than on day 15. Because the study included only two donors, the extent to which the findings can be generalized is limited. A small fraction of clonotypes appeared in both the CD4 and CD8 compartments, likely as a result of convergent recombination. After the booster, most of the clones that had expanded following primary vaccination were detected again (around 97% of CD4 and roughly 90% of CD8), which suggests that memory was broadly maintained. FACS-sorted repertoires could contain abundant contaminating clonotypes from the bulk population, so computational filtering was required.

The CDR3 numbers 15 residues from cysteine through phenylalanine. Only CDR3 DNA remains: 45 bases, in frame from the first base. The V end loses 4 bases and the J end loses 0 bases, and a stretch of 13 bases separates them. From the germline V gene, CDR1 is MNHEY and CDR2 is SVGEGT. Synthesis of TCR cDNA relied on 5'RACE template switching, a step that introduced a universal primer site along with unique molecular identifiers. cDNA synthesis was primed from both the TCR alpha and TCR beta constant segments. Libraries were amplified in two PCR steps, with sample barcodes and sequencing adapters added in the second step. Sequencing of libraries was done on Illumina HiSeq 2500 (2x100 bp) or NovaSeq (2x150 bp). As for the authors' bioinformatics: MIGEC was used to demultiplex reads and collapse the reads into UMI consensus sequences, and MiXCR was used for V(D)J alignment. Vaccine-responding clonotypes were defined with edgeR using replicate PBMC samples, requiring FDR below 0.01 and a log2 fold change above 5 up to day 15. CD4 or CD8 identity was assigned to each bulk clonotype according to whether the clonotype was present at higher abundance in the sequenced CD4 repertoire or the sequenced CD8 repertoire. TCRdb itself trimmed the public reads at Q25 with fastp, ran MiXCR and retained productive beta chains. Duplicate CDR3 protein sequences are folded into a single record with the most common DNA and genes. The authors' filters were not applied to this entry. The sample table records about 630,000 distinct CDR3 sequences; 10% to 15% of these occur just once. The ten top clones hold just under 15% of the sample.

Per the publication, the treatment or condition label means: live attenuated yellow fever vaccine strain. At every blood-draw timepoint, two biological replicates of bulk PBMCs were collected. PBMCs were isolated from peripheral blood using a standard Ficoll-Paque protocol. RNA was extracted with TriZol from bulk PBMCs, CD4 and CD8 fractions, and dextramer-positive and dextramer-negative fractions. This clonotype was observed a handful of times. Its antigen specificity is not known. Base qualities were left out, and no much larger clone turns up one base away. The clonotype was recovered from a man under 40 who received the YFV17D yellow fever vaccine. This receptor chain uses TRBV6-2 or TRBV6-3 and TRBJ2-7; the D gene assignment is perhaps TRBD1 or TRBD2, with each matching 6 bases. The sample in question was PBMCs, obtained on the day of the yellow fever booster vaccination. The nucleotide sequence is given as TGTGCCAGCAGTTGGGGGGCGGGACCCTCCTACGAGCAGTACTTC. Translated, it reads CASSWGAGPSYEQYF.